These 25 T cell receptor beta chains were all obtained from the same sample, sequenced in a study of memory CD4+ T cells and cytomegalovirus serostatus. The sort gate was single viable CD3+CD4+CD8-CD45RO+ cells for memory CD4+ T cells. Libraries were prepared by immunoSEQ multiplex PCR; TCRdb keeps only in-frame clonotypes and omits some of them. The sample carries more than 50,000 clones, around 80% recorded once. The material sequenced was memory CD4+ T cells from blood. The receptors were gathered from an adult in good health and CMV-seronegative.

This rearrangement joins TRBV4-2 to TRBJ2-1, with D perhaps matching TRBD1 (5 bases). V lost 4 bases and J 0 bases, leaving 13 bases between the germline ends. CDR1 is LGHNA and CDR2 is YNFKEQ in the germline V gene. This CDR3 is 16 amino acids long. In DNA form, the CDR3 reads TGTGCCAGCAGCCGGGAAGACAGCGTCTCCTACAATGAGCAGTTCTTC. It encodes CASSREDSVSYNEQFF.

This chain uses TRBV5-1 with TRBJ2-3; 8 bases line up with TRBD2. The trim removed 4 bases at V and 4 bases at J, leaving 5 bases unmatched. Germline values: CDR1 SGHRS, CDR2 YFSETQ. This CDR3 contains 14 residues. The DNA for the CDR3 is TGCGCCAGCAGCCGCTCGGGGGGGTCAGATACGCAGTATTTT. Translating gives CASSRSGGSDTQYF.

In nucleotides, the CDR3 is TGTGCCAGCAGCTTGGGCATGGACGCTAACTATGGCTACACCTTC. The encoded protein is CASSLGMDANYGYTF. The chain has TRBV5-5 and TRBJ1-2; no clear D. The CDR3 extends over 15 amino acids. The germline V and J ends were trimmed by 0 bases and 0 bases, with 9 bases remaining between them. CDR1 and CDR2 (germline): SGHKS, YYEKEE (reference sequence).

The chain combines TRBV4-2 with TRBJ1-2, with D maybe TRBD1 (5 bases). The germline V gene has CDR1 LGHNA and CDR2 YNFKEQ. Trimming stripped 0 bases from V and 2 bases from J, with 10 bases between. This CDR3 comprises 15 residues. The CDR3 is CASSQDRGANYGYTF. CDR3 nucleotides: TGTGCCAGCAGCCAAGATCGAGGGGCCAACTATGGCTACACCTTC.

This CDR3 reads CASSSLVTALDYGYTF. The CDR3 region has the DNA TGTGCCAGCAGCTCCTTGGTGACAGCGTTAGACTATGGCTACACCTTC. The chain carries TRBV28 and TRBJ1-2; D may be TRBD1 (5 bases). With 6 bases removed from V and 3 bases from J, the gap between germline ends came to 20 bases. Looked up from germline, CDR1 is MDHEN and CDR2 is SYDVKM. This CDR3 comprises 16 residues.

In its sample, this clone was seen a few times. The gene calls are TRBV5-6 and TRBJ2-7; D gene uncertain. There are 13 residues in the CDR3. Germline CDR1 SGHDT, CDR2 YYEEEE. V lost 6 bases and J 3 bases, leaving 13 bases between the germline ends. CDR3 nucleotide sequence: TGTGCCAGCACCCCTACAAGGAGCTACGAGCAGTACTTC. Its translation: CASTPTRSYEQYF.

This chain joins TRBV28 and TRBJ2-5, with a weak D call TRBD2 (5 bases). The CDR3 consists of 11 residues. V shed 7 bases and J shed 5 bases, with 8 bases lying between them. Looked up from germline, CDR1 is MDHEN and CDR2 is SYDVKM. The CDR3 region is CASTRGETQYF. The CDR3 DNA follows: TGTGCCAGCACCCGAGGGGAGACCCAGTACTTC.

The J gene is TRBJ2-2, the V gene TRBV4-3; D assignment may be TRBD1 or TRBD2 (5 bases each). Germline values: CDR1 LGHNA, CDR2 YSLEER. Deletions cut 0 bases from V and 5 bases from J, with 22 bases between. The CDR3 has 19 residues. Here the CDR3 DNA reads TGCGCCAGCAGCCAAGATCTTATGGATAGGGGTCGAGGGACCGGGGAGCTGTTTTTT. Translated: CASSQDLMDRGRGTGELFF.

This sequence joins TRBV28 and TRBJ1-3; TRBD1 matches 12 bases. The CDR3 consists of 16 residues. V trimming: 8 bases; J trimming: 4 bases; junction bases outside the gene matches: 9. CDR1 MDHEN and CDR2 SYDVKM come from the germline V gene. CDR3 nucleotide sequence: TGTGCCAGCTCCGGGACAGGGGGCGCTTCCGGAAACACCATATATTTT. This gives the protein CASSGTGGASGNTIYF.

This sequence joins TRBV28 and TRBJ2-3; the D is unclear. This CDR3 region has 14 residues. Germline assignment: CDR1 MDHEN and CDR2 SYDVKM. Trimming took off 6 bases at V and 0 bases at J, with 10 bases between the two ends. The DNA for the CDR3 is TGTGCCAGCAGCCCGGGCGGAAGCACAGATACGCAGTATTTT. Its protein is CASSPGGSTDTQYF. The variable domain in full, with the rest retrieved from reference TRBV28 and TRBJ2-3, is DVKVTQSSRYLVKRTGEKVFLECVQDMDHENMFWYRQDPGLGLRLIYFSYDVKMKEKGDIPEGYSVSREKKERFSLILESASTNQTSMYLCASSPGGSTDTQYFGPGTRLTVL.

This clone was detected once. This chain uses TRBV7-8 with TRBJ2-7; TRBD2 agrees at 8 bases. CDR1 and CDR2 from the germline V gene are SGHVS and FQNEAQ. The CDR3 is made up of 14 amino acids. V lost 4 bases and J lost 3; bases outside the gene matches: 5. The DNA for the CDR3 is TGTGCCAGCAGCTATAGCGGGGCTAACTACGAGCAGTACTTC. Translating it yields CASSYSGANYEQYF.

A word on this clone: The same CDR3 is also encoded by other DNA sequences in this sample. V usage is TRBV7-2 and J usage is TRBJ2-3; D possibly corresponds to TRBD2 (5 bases). Germline CDR1 SGHTA, CDR2 FQGNSA. V lost 0 bases to trimming and J lost 2 bases, with 9 bases between them. The length of the CDR3 is 15 residues. CDR3 sequence reads: CASSLARGFTDTQYF. The CDR3 nucleotides are TGTGCCAGCAGCTTAGCGAGAGGGTTCACAGATACGCAGTATTTT.

V gene TRBV6-1 combines with J gene TRBJ1-3; D is undetermined. The CDR3 sequence is 13 residues long. V gave up 4 bases and J gave up 9 bases, with 13 bases separating them. The germline gives CDR1 MNHNS, CDR2 SASEGT. The CDR3 DNA is TGTGCCAGCAGTGTGTCCAGTTCGGCCACCATATATTTT. It is translated as CASSVSSSATIYF.

V is TRBV7-8 and J is TRBJ1-5; D remains unclear. The CDR3 is 14 residues long. Trimming left V 1 base short and J 6 bases short, with 10 bases between. The germline V gene encodes CDR1 SGHVS and CDR2 FQNEAQ. The CDR3 is CASSLGGYGQPQHF. CDR3 bases: TGTGCCAGCAGCTTAGGAGGGTATGGTCAGCCCCAGCATTTT.

The V gene is TRBV6-1, the J gene TRBJ2-1, with D unresolved. Between the trimmed V and J ends, which lost 1 base and 2 bases, there was a span of 12 bases. The CDR3 length is 16 residues. Germline V gene sequence: CDR1 MNHNS, CDR2 SASEGT. The CDR3 nucleotides are TGTGCCAGCAGTGAAGTTTGGCGGCCCCCCTACAATGAGCAGTTCTTC. This gives the protein CASSEVWRPPYNEQFF.

The chain joins TRBV14 to TRBJ1-1, with D perhaps TRBD1 (5 bases). V was clipped by 6 bases and J by 5 bases, with 19 bases between them. This CDR3 spans 15 amino acids. Germline V lookup: CDR1 SGHDN, CDR2 FVKESK. CDR3 bases: TGTGCCAGCAGTCAAAATAACCGGAGGGGAACTGAAGCTTTCTTT. Translated, it gives CASSQNNRRGTEAFF.

V and J are TRBV2 and TRBJ2-3, with D perhaps TRBD1 (6 bases). CDR1 SNHLY and CDR2 FYNNEI come from the germline V gene. This CDR3 comprises 14 residues. The germline V and J ends were trimmed by 6 bases and 4 bases, with 14 bases remaining between them. The CDR3 region has the DNA TGTGCCAGCAGCGAAAGGGGGAGTGCAGATACGCAGTATTTT. Amino acid sequence: CASSERGSADTQYF.

This chain connects TRBV28 to TRBJ2-7; the D is unclear. The length of the CDR3 is 15 residues. V gave up 3 bases and J gave up 2 bases, with 14 bases separating them. CDR1 is MDHEN and CDR2 is SYDVKM in the germline V gene. CDR3 nucleotide sequence: TGTGCCAGCAGTTTGGGTGGGCAGGCGGCCTACGAGCAGTACTTC. Amino acid sequence: CASSLGGQAAYEQYF.

The chain has TRBV2 and TRBJ1-6, with 7 bases identical to TRBD1. The CDR3 spans 16 residues. V lost 11 bases, J lost 3 bases, and 13 bases stayed unmatched. Germline values: CDR1 SNHLY, CDR2 FYNNEI. The CDR3 coding sequence is TGTGCCCGAATGAGGGGGGACAGCGACTATAATTCACCCCTCCACTTT. Translation: CARMRGDSDYNSPLHF.

The chain links TRBV7-2 to TRBJ1-1; TRBD1 matches at 9 bases. The CDR3 totals 15 residues. CDR1 and CDR2 from the germline V gene are SGHTA and FQGNSA. Unmatched junction bases numbered 7, after V lost 5 bases and J lost 3 bases. The CDR3 loop is CASSPRTGADTEAFF. The CDR3 region has the DNA TGTGCCAGCAGCCCTAGGACAGGGGCGGACACTGAAGCTTTCTTT.

The genes are TRBV7-2 and TRBJ2-5; D remains ambiguous. This CDR3 comprises 15 residues. V shed 0 bases and J shed 7 bases, with 15 bases lying between them. CDR1 and CDR2 from the germline V gene are SGHTA and FQGNSA. CDR3 amino acids: CASSLAWASLGTQYF. The CDR3 DNA follows: TGTGCCAGCAGCTTAGCGTGGGCCAGCTTGGGGACCCAGTACTTC. Variable domain in full (rest from reference TRBV7-2 and TRBJ2-5): GAGVSQSPSNKVTEKGKDVELRCDPISGHTALYWYRQSLGQGLEFLIYFQGNSAPDKSGLPSDRFSAERTGGSVSTLTIQRTQQEDSAVYLCASSLAWASLGTQYFGPGTRLLVL.

This clone was seen once. V and J are TRBV6-5 and TRBJ2-7, with a tentative D call TRBD1 (5 bases). Germline CDR1 is MNHEY and CDR2 is SVGAGI. CDR3 length: 12 residues. Deletions cut 6 bases from V and 2 bases from J, with 8 bases between. The CDR3 DNA is TGTGCCAGCAGGGCAGGGCCCTACGAGCAGTACTTC. It is translated as CASRAGPYEQYF.

The chain joins TRBV7-8 to TRBJ1-5; D remains unclear. The CDR3 covers 14 residues. CDR1 and CDR2 from the germline V gene are SGHVS and FQNEAQ. The germline V and J ends were trimmed by 3 bases and 3 bases, with 9 bases remaining between them. CDR3 region: CASSFIGANQPQHF. The CDR3 DNA reads as TGTGCCAGCAGCTTCATAGGCGCCAATCAGCCCCAGCATTTT.

The DNA for the CDR3 is TGTGCCAGCAGCCCCCCGCTGGGGGCCGTCTCCGGGGAGCTGTTTTTT. It encodes CASSPPLGAVSGELFF. This chain uses TRBV11-2 with TRBJ2-2; TRBD1 might be the D (6 bases). Between the trimmed V and J ends, which lost 5 bases and 6 bases, there was a span of 19 bases. The germline V gene has CDR1 SGHAT and CDR2 FQNNGV. CDR3 size: 16 residues.

The rearrangement uses TRBV6-6 and TRBJ1-2; D is perhaps TRBD1 (6 bases). Trimming cost V 5 bases and J 5 bases, with 6 bases left between them. CDR1 and CDR2 (germline): MNHNY, SVGAGI (reference sequence). CDR3 size: 11 residues. DNA for the CDR3: TGTGCCAGCAGTACAGGGTATGGCTACACCTTC. It translates to CASSTGYGYTF.